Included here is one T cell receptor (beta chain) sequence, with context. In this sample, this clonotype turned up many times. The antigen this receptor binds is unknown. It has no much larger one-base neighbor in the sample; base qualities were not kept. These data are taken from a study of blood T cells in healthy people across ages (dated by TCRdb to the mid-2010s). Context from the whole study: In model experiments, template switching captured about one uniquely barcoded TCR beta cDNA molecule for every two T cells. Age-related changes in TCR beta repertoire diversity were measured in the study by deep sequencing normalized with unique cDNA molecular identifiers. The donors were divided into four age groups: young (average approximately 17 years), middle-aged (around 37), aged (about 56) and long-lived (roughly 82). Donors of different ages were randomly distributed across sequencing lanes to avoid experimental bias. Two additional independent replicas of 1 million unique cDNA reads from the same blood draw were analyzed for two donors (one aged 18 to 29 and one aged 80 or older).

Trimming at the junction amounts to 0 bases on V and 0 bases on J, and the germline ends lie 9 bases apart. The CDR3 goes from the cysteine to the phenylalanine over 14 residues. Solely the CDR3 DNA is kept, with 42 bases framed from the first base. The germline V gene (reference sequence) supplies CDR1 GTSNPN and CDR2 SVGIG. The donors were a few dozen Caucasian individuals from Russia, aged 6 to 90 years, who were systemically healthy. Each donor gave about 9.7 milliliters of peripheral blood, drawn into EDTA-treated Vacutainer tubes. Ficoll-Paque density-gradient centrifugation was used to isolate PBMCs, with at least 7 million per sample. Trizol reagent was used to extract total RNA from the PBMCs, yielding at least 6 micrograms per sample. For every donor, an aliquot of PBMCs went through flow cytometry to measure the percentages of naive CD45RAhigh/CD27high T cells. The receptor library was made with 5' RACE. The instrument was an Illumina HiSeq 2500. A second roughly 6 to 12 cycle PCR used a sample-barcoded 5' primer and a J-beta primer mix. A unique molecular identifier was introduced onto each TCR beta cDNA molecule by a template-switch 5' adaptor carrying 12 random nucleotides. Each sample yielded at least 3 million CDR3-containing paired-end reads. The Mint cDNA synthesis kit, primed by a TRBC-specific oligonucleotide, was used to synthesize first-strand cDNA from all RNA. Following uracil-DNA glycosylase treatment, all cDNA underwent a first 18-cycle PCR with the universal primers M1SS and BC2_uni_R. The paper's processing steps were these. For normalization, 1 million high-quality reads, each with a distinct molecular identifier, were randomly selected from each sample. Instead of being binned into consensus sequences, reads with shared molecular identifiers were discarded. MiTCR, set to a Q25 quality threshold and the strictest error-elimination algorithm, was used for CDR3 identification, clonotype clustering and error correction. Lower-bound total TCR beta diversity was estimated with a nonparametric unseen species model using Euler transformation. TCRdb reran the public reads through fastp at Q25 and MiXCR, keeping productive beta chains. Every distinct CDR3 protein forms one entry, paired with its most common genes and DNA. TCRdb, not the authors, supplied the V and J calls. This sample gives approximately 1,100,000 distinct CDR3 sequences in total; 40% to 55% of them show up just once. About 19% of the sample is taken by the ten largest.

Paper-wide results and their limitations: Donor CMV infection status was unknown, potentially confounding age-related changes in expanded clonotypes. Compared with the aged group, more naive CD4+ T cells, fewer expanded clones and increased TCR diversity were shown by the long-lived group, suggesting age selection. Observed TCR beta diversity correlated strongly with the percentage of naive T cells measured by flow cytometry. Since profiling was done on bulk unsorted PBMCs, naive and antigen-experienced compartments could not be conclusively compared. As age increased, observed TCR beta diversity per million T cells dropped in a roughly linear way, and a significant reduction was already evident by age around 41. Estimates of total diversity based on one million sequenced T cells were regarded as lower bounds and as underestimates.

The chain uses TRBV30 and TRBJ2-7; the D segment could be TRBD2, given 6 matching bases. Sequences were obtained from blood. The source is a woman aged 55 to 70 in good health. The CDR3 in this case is CAWSVGLGSYEQYF. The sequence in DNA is TGTGCCTGGAGTGTGGGACTGGGCTCCTACGAGCAGTACTTC.